This T cell receptor (beta chain) comes out of a study of technical replicates of blood from several donors. The protocol was immunoSEQ multiplex PCR, while the TCRdb copy is restricted to in-frame clones and leaves out a portion. The repertoire consists of tens of thousands of clones, with around 94% occurring once and the leading ten covering about 0.38%. V dropped 5 bases and J dropped 1 base, with 12 bases sitting between them. The CDR3 runs to 14 residues. CDR1 is SGHRS and CDR2 is YFSETQ in the germline V gene. The clonotype originates from a human donor in good health. The chain couples TRBV5-1 to TRBJ1-1, with a tentative D call TRBD1 (5 bases). Sequencing was done on a sample of T cells isolated from PBMCs. CDR3 loop: CASSSGGGNTEAFF. In nucleotides, the CDR3 is TGCGCCAGCAGTTCCGGCGGGGGGAACACTGAAGCTTTCTTT.